Listed below are T cell receptor beta chains from one sample, sequenced in a study of post-analysis software for immune sequencing data. Each CDR3 protein is one row after TCRdb ran MiXCR on the PCR reads. The top ten clones hold 4% to 5.5% of a sample with 750,000 to 950,000 distinct CDR3 sequences, 53% of them seen once. Sequenced: blood. These TCRs come from a girl aged 10 to 17 with multiple sclerosis. CDR3s include the opening cysteine and the closing phenylalanine or tryptophan. Each record gives: J gene, clone size, D gene, V gene, CDR3 protein, CDR3 DNA. D genes are given only for firm matches. Clone size appears in some rows only: once, few, many, or a class for an expanded clone.

TRBJ1-5	NA	NA	TRBV6-1	CASSEQGGQPQHF	TGTGCCAGCAGTGAACAAGGAGGTCAGCCCCAGCATTTT
TRBJ2-1	few	TRBD1	TRBV20-1	CSARDWGQGANEQFF	TGCAGTGCTAGAGATTGGGGACAGGGGGCAAATGAGCAGTTCTTC
TRBJ2-7	NA	NA	TRBV7-8	CASSLGSPGVYEQYF	TGTGCCAGCAGCTTGGGCTCGCCGGGAGTCTACGAGCAGTACTTC
TRBJ2-1	few	TRBD2	TRBV4-2	CASSQPDLMTSGRFNEQFF	TGTGCCAGCAGCCAACCCGACTTAATGACTAGCGGGAGGTTCAATGAGCAGTTCTTC
TRBJ2-5	NA	TRBD1	TRBV7-3	CTSSLDREETQYF	TGTACCAGCAGCCTGGACAGGGAAGAGACCCAGTACTTC
TRBJ2-7	NA	NA	TRBV7-9	CASSRDSQYEQYF	TGTGCCAGCAGTCGGGACTCCCAGTACGAGCAGTACTTC
TRBJ2-7	few	TRBD2	TRBV20-1	CSASTGGAYEQYF	TGCAGTGCTAGCACGGGGGGGGCATACGAGCAGTACTTC
TRBJ2-1	few	TRBD2	TRBV29-1	CSVPLGLALGYEQFF	TGCAGCGTCCCCTTGGGACTAGCCCTGGGCTATGAGCAGTTCTTC
TRBJ1-2	NA	TRBD1	TRBV10-3	CAISSPGQGASSGYTF	TGTGCCATCAGTTCTCCGGGACAGGGGGCTTCAAGCGGCTACACCTTC
TRBJ2-5	NA	NA	TRBV29-1	CSVGGSQYF	TGCAGCGTTGGCGGGTCCCAGTACTTC
TRBJ2-7	NA	NA	TRBV20-1	CSAKVGGVYEQYF	TGCAGTGCGAAGGTGGGTGGTGTCTACGAGCAGTACTTC
TRBJ2-3	NA	NA	TRBV4-2	CASSQDQAASTDTQYF	TGTGCCAGCAGCCAAGATCAAGCGGCTAGCACAGATACGCAGTATTTT
TRBJ1-2	NA	NA	TRBV15	CATSRDRIVRAGSLSSYTF	TGTGCCACCAGCAGAGATCGTATAGTTAGGGCAGGGAGCCTTTCGAGCTACACCTTC
TRBJ1-2	NA	NA	TRBV12-3/TRBV12-4	CASRTTGVDGYTF	TGTGCCAGCAGAACTACAGGTGTTGATGGCTACACCTTC
TRBJ2-7	NA	TRBD1	TRBV29-1	CSVETRGIGYEQYF	TGCAGCGTTGAAACCAGGGGGATTGGCTACGAGCAGTACTTC
TRBJ1-1	NA	NA	TRBV7-9	CASSPGFDDTEAFF	TGTGCCAGCAGCCCCGGGTTTGACGACACTGAAGCTTTCTTT
TRBJ1-2	few	NA	TRBV27	CASSLRREANYGYTF	TGTGCCAGCAGTTTAAGGAGGGAAGCTAACTATGGCTACACCTTC
TRBJ1-4	once	NA	TRBV20-1	CSAITRATNEKLFF	TGCAGTGCTATTACCCGGGCAACTAATGAAAAACTGTTTTTT
TRBJ1-2	NA	TRBD1	TRBV4-1	CASSPNRGDYGYIF	TGCGCCAGCAGCCCGAACAGGGGAGACTATGGCTACATCTTC
TRBJ2-7	NA	TRBD1	TRBV7-6	CASSLGRGRGQGTYEQYF	TGTGCCAGCAGCTTAGGTCGTGGTCGCGGACAGGGAACCTACGAGCAGTACTTC
TRBJ2-7	NA	TRBD1	TRBV6-6	CASSQTGQGVPPYF	TGTGCCAGCAGTCAGACGGGACAGGGAGTACCCCCGTACTTC
TRBJ1-4	few	NA	TRBV5-1	CASSPGTLGEKLFF	TGCGCCAGCAGCCCCGGAACCCTGGGTGAAAAACTGTTTTTT
TRBJ1-5	few	TRBD1	TRBV4-1	CASSQAFFGQGYSNQPQHF	TGCGCCAGCAGCCAAGCCTTTTTTGGACAGGGCTATAGCAATCAGCCCCAGCATTTT
TRBJ2-7	few	TRBD2	TRBV2	CASSEDSSGSSYEQYF	TGTGCCAGCAGTGAAGATAGTAGCGGGAGCTCCTACGAGCAGTACTTC
TRBJ2-5	NA	TRBD2	TRBV4-1	CASSPWTSGLGTQYF	TGCGCCAGCAGCCCGTGGACTAGCGGGCTAGGGACCCAGTACTTC
TRBJ1-2	NA	NA	TRBV6-1	CASSEWWQARGYTF	TGTGCCAGCAGTGAATGGTGGCAGGCTCGTGGCTACACCTTC
TRBJ2-1	NA	NA	TRBV6-6	CASSASGTGNEQFF	TGTGCCAGCAGTGCATCCGGGACTGGCAATGAGCAGTTCTTC
TRBJ2-1	NA	TRBD2	TRBV7-3	CASSLSASGSLYEQFF	TGTGCCAGCAGCTTATCGGCTAGCGGGAGTTTGTATGAGCAGTTCTTC
TRBJ2-1	NA	NA	TRBV6-6	CSHGTEYNEQFF	TGTAGCCATGGGACGGAGTACAATGAGCAGTTCTTC